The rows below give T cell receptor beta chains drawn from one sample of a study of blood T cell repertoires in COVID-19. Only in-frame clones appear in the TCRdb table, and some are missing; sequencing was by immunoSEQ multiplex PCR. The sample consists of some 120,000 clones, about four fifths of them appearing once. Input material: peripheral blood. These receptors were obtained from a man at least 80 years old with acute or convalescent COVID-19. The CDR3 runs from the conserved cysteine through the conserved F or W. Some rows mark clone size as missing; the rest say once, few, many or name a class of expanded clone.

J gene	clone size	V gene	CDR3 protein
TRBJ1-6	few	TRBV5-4	CASSSNPSGTGDSPLHF
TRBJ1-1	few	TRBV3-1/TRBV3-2	CASSQSRTEAFF
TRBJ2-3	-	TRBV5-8	CASSPGLAGAIDTQYF
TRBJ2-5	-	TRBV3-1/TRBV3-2	CASSQEPGKETQYF
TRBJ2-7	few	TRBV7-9	CASSLTPGQGVYEQYF
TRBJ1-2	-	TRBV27	CASSSGKSYYGYTF
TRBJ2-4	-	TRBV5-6	CASSLLDRGNIQYF
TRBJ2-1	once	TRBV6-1	CASSDIGQVEQFF
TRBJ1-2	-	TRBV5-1	CASSSGQGIDYGYTF
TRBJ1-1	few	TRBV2	CASSPQYTEAFF
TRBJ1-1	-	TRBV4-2	CASSQDEAGRAFF
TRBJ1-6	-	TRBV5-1	CASSLSGVDSPLHF
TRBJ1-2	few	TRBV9	CASSPSLRGFYGYTF
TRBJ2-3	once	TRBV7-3	CASSLSGLGTSTDTQYF
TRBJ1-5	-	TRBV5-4	CASSLDRNQPQHF
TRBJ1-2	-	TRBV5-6	CASSWQDRGNTYTF
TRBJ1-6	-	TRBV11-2	CASSIEGGVSPLHF
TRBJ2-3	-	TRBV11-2	CASSLEAGGPYTQYF
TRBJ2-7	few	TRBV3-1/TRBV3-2	CASSQAVGGAYEQYF
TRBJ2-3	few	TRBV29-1	CSVEGTGAADTQYF
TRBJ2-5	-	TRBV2	CASTPRPAMYEAQYF
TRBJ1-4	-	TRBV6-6	CASSYSGEKLFF